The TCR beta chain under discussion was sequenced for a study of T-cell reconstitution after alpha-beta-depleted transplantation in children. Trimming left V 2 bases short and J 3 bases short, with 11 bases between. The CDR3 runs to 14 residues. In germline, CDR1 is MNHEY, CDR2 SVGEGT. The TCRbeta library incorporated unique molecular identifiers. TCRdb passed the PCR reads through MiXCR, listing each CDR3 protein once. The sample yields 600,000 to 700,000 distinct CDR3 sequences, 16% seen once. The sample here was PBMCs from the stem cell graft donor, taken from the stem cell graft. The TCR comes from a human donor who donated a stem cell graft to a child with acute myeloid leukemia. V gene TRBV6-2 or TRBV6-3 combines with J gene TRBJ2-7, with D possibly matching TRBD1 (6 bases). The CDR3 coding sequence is TGTGCCAGCAGTTACGGCACAGGGCACTACGAGCAGTACTTC. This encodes CASSYGTGHYEQYF.